The 5 T cell receptor beta chains presented below share a single source sample, sequenced in a study of T cells after yellow fever vaccination. TCRdb used MiXCR to reprocess the 5' RACE reads, holding one entry per CDR3 protein. The data show 300,000 to 400,000 distinct CDR3 sequences, 7% to 10% seen once. The specimen was PBMCs, collected roughly 47 days after the first yellow fever vaccination. Every receptor here comes from a man younger than 35 who received the YFV17D yellow fever vaccine.

This clonotype has a handful of counts. This chain links TRBV7-3 with TRBJ2-2; no clear D gene. Trimming took 5 bases from V and 5 from J, leaving 9 bases between them. The CDR3 is 13 residues long. Germline V CDR1 and CDR2: SGHTA, FQGTGA. CDR3 loop: CASSPTLTGELFF. The CDR3 DNA sequence: TGTGCCAGCAGCCCGACACTGACCGGGGAGCTGTTTTTT.

The chain has TRBV5-1 and TRBJ2-4; perhaps TRBD1 as D (7 bases). Deletions cut 3 bases from V and 10 bases from J, with 17 bases between. The CDR3 has 14 residues. CDR1 is SGHRS and CDR2 is YFSETQ in the germline V gene. The CDR3 loop reads CASSWGLSGGIQYF. CDR3 in DNA: TGCGCCAGCAGCTGGGGGCTATCAGGGGGGATTCAGTACTTC.

The CDR3 loop reads CASSPSARVPEFPLHF. The CDR3 DNA reads as TGTGCCAGCAGTCCCTCCGCCAGGGTTCCCGAATTTCCCCTCCACTTT. The rearrangement links TRBV5-4 to TRBJ1-6; possible D gene TRBD1, 5 bases. Germline CDR1 and CDR2: SGHNT and YYREEE (reference sequence). Trimming left V 5 bases short and J 13 bases short, with 25 bases between. The CDR3 contains 16 residues.

This clonotype was seen more than once but under ten times. This chain joins TRBV10-2 and TRBJ1-3; D unresolved. The V end was cut by 4 bases, the J end by 4 bases, with 8 bases between. The CDR3 has 13 amino acids. CDR1 is WSHSY, CDR2 SAAADI, per germline. The CDR3 loop is CASSVTEGNTIYF. Here the CDR3 DNA reads TGCGCCAGCAGTGTGACGGAGGGAAACACCATATATTTT.

The table lists this clonotype with a few counts. This chain connects TRBV20-1 to TRBJ2-7, with 7 bases that match TRBD1. The germline gives CDR1 DFQATT, CDR2 SNEGSKA (reference sequence). This CDR3 region has 14 residues. Trimming at V came to 3 bases and at J to 0 bases, leaving 5 bases not matched to a gene. Here the CDR3 reads CSARGQSSSYEQYV. CDR3 nucleotide sequence: TGCAGTGCTAGGGGACAGTCGAGCTCCTACGAGCAGTACGTC.